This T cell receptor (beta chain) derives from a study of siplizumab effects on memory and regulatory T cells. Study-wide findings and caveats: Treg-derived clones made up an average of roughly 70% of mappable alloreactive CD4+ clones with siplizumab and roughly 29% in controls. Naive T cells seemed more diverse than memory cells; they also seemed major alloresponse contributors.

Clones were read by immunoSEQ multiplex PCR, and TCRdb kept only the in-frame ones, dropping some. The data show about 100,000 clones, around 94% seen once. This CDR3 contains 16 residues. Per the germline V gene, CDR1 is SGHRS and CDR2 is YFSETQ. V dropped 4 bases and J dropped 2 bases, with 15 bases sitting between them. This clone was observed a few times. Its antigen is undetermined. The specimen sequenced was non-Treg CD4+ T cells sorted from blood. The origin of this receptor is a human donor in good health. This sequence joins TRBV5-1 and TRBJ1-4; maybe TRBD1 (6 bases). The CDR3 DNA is TGCGCCAGCAGCCAGGGGCCGGTTACTACTAATGAAAAACTGTTTTTT. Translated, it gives CASSQGPVTTNEKLFF. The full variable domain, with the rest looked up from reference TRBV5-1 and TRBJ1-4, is KAGVTQTPRYLIKTRGQQVTLSCSPISGHRSVSWYQQTPGQGLQFLFEYFSETQRNKGNFPGRFSGRQFSNSRSEMNVSTLELGDSALYLCASSQGPVTTNEKLFFGSGTQLSVL.